Sequencing of this T cell receptor beta chain was carried out in a study of OX40 agonist ivuxolimab in advanced cancers. Overall study results and limits: Expanded peripheral T-cell antigen specificity went undetermined.

Method: immunoSEQ multiplex PCR; TCRdb's copy keeps in-frame clones and lacks some. The sample has 70,000 to 95,000 clones, 88% seen once. V dropped 6 bases and J dropped 0 bases, with 6 bases sitting between them. The CDR3 totals 12 residues. Germline values: CDR1 MDHEN, CDR2 SYDVKM. Worth noting for this clone: As yet, its antigen is unknown.

This receptor was taken from an adult with an advanced solid tumor such as melanoma, head and neck, liver or kidney cancer. The chain joins TRBV28 to TRBJ2-7; D call uncertain. Material: CD4+ or CD8+ T cells sorted from blood, obtained in a trial of the OX40 agonist ivuxolimab. The CDR3 DNA reads as TGTGCCAGCAGGCTCGGCTCCTACGAGCAGTACTTC. Its translation: CASRLGSYEQYF.